Listed below are T cell receptor beta chains from one sample, sequenced in a study of T cells in Graves' hyperthyroidism and ophthalmopathy. From the multiplex PCR reads, TCRdb called clonotypes with MiXCR, one entry per CDR3 protein. Found here are about 370,000 distinct CDR3 sequences, approximately 16% of them singletons; the top ten hold roughly a fifth. Sequenced: blood. These receptor sequences come from a woman between 55 and 75 years old with Graves' ophthalmopathy. Both conserved end residues are part of each CDR3. Only some rows state a clone size, as once, few, many or a class for expanded clones.

V: TRBV7-2
size: few
CDR3: CASSSRGGVPETQYF

V: TRBV11-3
size: many
CDR3: CASSSSGRVDEQFF

V: TRBV9
size: -
CDR3: CASSVGKWEGNEQFF

V: TRBV19
size: few
CDR3: CASSVSGQETQYF

V: TRBV5-6
size: -
CDR3: CASSFQTTGGYTF

V: TRBV28
size: many
CDR3: CASRRDTPSNQPQHF

V: TRBV28
size: once
CDR3: CASSSQGAPLQPQHF

V: TRBV5-1
size: -
CDR3: CASSPRGTSGTRDTGELFF

V: TRBV5-4
size: -
CDR3: CASSLKGRETQYF

V: TRBV3-1
size: many
CDR3: CASSQATGGFYNEQFF

V: TRBV7-7
size: -
CDR3: CASSPNWAGQETQYF

V: TRBV7-9
size: -
CDR3: CASSSLGGRNTEAFF

V: TRBV5-1
size: few
CDR3: CASSLDSVTGVFSGYTF

V: TRBV6-9
size: -
CDR3: CASSSPSSEQFF

V: TRBV11-2
size: few
CDR3: CASSLDLGTGIFNEQFF

V: TRBV11-2
size: -
CDR3: CASSLTGQGDTQYF

V: TRBV11-2
size: -
CDR3: CASSRAGGGDTQYF

V: TRBV5-1
size: many
CDR3: CASSLVVNPNTGELFF

V: TRBV3-1
size: many
CDR3: CASSQDLTQPQHF

V: TRBV29-1
size: many
CDR3: CSVEDLGGKGEQYF

V: TRBV6-4
size: -
CDR3: CASNRDPPGYEQYF

V: TRBV9
size: few
CDR3: CASSVGPAGGAYEQYF

V: TRBV20-1
size: many
CDR3: CSARRQGGGYTF

V: TRBV6-2/TRBV6-3
size: -
CDR3: CASTDRGSPDTQYF

V: TRBV11-2
size: many
CDR3: CASSFTYEQYF

V: TRBV20-1
size: many
CDR3: CSAGTSGTSYNEQFF

V: TRBV28
size: many
CDR3: CASSLLGRGAEDYGYTF

V: TRBV28
size: many
CDR3: CASSTPGQGYYGYTF

V: TRBV12-3/TRBV12-4
size: few
CDR3: CASSGVSYNEQFF

V: TRBV18
size: many
CDR3: CASSQQGFGDEAFF

V: TRBV6-1
size: -
CDR3: CASRVAGGTNEKLFF

V: TRBV6-1
size: many
CDR3: CASSEFDGSSGANVLTF

V: TRBV7-9
size: many
CDR3: CASSLATSRGGTDTQYF

V: TRBV12-3/TRBV12-4
size: -
CDR3: CASRLGTLYEQYF

V: TRBV3-1
size: many
CDR3: CASSQTGEAFF

V: TRBV3-1
size: -
CDR3: CASSQDRRAVPPRGITGELFF

V: TRBV28
size: many
CDR3: CASSLGPISGRPNEQFF

V: TRBV5-1
size: many
CDR3: CASSLGDYFYEQYF

V: TRBV19
size: -
CDR3: CASSIPGRLNSQFF

V: TRBV28
size: -
CDR3: CASSSAAGNEKLFF

V: TRBV7-9
size: many
CDR3: CASSFRQGISEQYF

V: TRBV6-5
size: -
CDR3: CASSYSTTAAHSGANVLTF

V: TRBV28
size: -
CDR3: CASSLSWGTDTQYF

V: TRBV28
size: -
CDR3: CASTPAGGRWTDTQYF